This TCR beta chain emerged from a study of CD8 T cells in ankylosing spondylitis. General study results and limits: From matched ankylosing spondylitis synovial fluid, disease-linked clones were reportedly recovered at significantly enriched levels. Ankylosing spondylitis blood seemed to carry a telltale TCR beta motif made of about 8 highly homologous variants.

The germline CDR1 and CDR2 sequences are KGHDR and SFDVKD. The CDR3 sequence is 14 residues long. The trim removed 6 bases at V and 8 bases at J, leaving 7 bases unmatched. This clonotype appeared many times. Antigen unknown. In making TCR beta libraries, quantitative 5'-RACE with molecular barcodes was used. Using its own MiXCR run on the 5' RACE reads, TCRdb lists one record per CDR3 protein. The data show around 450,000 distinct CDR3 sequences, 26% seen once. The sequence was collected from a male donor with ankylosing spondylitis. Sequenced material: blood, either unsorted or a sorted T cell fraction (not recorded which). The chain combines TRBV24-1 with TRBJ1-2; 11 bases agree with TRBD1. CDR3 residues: CATSQGQGAVGYTF. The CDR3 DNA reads TGTGCCACCAGTCAAGGACAGGGGGCTGTCGGCTACACCTTC.